This TCR beta chain was sequenced in a study of cytomegalovirus exposure and HLA in healthy donors. The study's findings and limits: When a later analysis compared HLA-associated TCR beta chains with equally common others, the HLA-associated chains turned out to be more clonally expanded and to have lower generation probabilities.

Notes on this clone: Its antigen is unknown.

This CDR3 is built from 16 residues. In nominal health when sampled, donors likely had unrecorded immune exposures nonetheless. A multiplex PCR was run with 60 Vbeta primers and 13 Jbeta primers. Some clones are missing from TCRdb's copy, which holds only in-frame ones; the method was immunoSEQ multiplex PCR. The sample holds 150,000 to 200,000 clones, more than 60% seen once. This chain joins TRBV1 and TRBJ1-5; TRBD1 is the table's D call and was not checked against the DNA. TRBV1 has pseudogene status. Sequencing input: PBMCs. This TCR was recovered from a woman aged 40 to 50 in good health and CMV-seropositive. For the CDR3, the DNA is TGCACCAGCAGCCAAGATGGGCCAGGGAAAAATCAGCCCCAGCATTTT. It translates to CTSSQDGPGKNQPQHF.